A selection of T cell receptor beta chains follows, all from one sample in a study of blood T cell repertoires in COVID-19. Method: immunoSEQ multiplex PCR; TCRdb's copy keeps in-frame clones and lacks some. The sample holds 68,000 or so clones; around 87% are singletons and the top ten take roughly 2.7%. The source material was peripheral blood. The receptors derive from a man aged 50 or older with acute or convalescent COVID-19. Each CDR3 is given with its conserved first and last residue. A D gene is named only where the DNA matches it firmly. Some rows have no size entry. The others give once, few or many, or a class for an expanded clone.

v_call: TRBV24-1; d_call: TRBD1; clone_size: -; j_call: TRBJ2-1; cdr3_aa: CATSDQGQGYASGDEQFF; cdr3_nt: TGTGCCACCAGTGATCAAGGACAGGGGTACGCTTCCGGCGATGAGCAGTTCTTC
v_call: TRBV10-2; d_call: TRBD1; clone_size: few; j_call: TRBJ1-5; cdr3_aa: CASRGQGGWPQHF; cdr3_nt: TGCGCCAGCAGGGGACAGGGGGGGTGGCCCCAGCATTTT
v_call: TRBV11-3; d_call: -; clone_size: -; j_call: TRBJ2-5; cdr3_aa: CASTEAGTGPQETQYF; cdr3_nt: TGTGCCAGCACTGAAGCCGGGACTGGGCCCCAAGAGACCCAGTACTTC
v_call: TRBV15; d_call: -; clone_size: once; j_call: TRBJ2-3; cdr3_aa: CATSREPSSDTQYF; cdr3_nt: TGTGCCACCAGCAGAGAGCCCAGTTCGGATACGCAGTATTTT
v_call: TRBV12-3/TRBV12-4; d_call: -; clone_size: -; j_call: TRBJ2-1; cdr3_aa: CASSSQNEQFF; cdr3_nt: TGTGCCAGCAGTTCCCAGAATGAGCAGTTCTTC
v_call: TRBV7-2; d_call: TRBD2; clone_size: -; j_call: TRBJ2-1; cdr3_aa: CASSLAGTSGLDNEQFF; cdr3_nt: TGTGCCAGCAGCTTAGCCGGGACTAGCGGGCTCGACAATGAGCAGTTCTTC
v_call: TRBV7-9; d_call: -; clone_size: -; j_call: TRBJ2-2; cdr3_aa: CAQGAGELFF; cdr3_nt: TGTGCCCAGGGCGCCGGGGAGCTGTTTTTT
v_call: TRBV11-3; d_call: -; clone_size: -; j_call: TRBJ2-2; cdr3_aa: CASSPSFQVTGELFF; cdr3_nt: TGTGCCAGCAGCCCGAGCTTCCAAGTCACCGGGGAGCTGTTTTTT
v_call: TRBV11-3; d_call: -; clone_size: -; j_call: TRBJ2-5; cdr3_aa: CASSLRARTEETQYF; cdr3_nt: TGTGCCAGCAGCTTAAGGGCGAGGACTGAAGAGACCCAGTACTTC
v_call: TRBV30; d_call: TRBD2; clone_size: -; j_call: TRBJ2-3; cdr3_aa: CAWSTVAGAADTQYF; cdr3_nt: TGTGCCTGGAGTACCGTAGCGGGAGCGGCAGATACGCAGTATTTT
v_call: TRBV9; d_call: TRBD1; clone_size: -; j_call: TRBJ1-4; cdr3_aa: CASSGGTGGTNEKLFF; cdr3_nt: TGTGCCAGCAGCGGCGGGACAGGGGGTACTAATGAAAAACTGTTTTTT
v_call: TRBV6-4; d_call: -; clone_size: -; j_call: TRBJ2-5; cdr3_aa: CASSLAAGQTQYF; cdr3_nt: TGTGCCAGCAGCTTAGCCGCCGGTCAGACCCAGTACTTC
v_call: TRBV7-2; d_call: TRBD1; clone_size: few; j_call: TRBJ1-1; cdr3_aa: CASSLGTGGARTEAFF; cdr3_nt: TGTGCCAGCAGCTTAGGAACAGGGGGCGCTCGGACTGAAGCTTTCTTT
v_call: TRBV10-3; d_call: -; clone_size: -; j_call: TRBJ2-7; cdr3_aa: CAINQVGYEQYF; cdr3_nt: TGTGCCATCAATCAGGTTGGATACGAGCAGTACTTC
v_call: TRBV7-9; d_call: -; clone_size: -; j_call: TRBJ1-2; cdr3_aa: CASSFPGVRNGYTF; cdr3_nt: TGTGCCAGCAGCTTTCCCGGGGTTCGGAATGGCTACACCTTC
v_call: TRBV11-3; d_call: -; clone_size: few; j_call: TRBJ1-2; cdr3_aa: CASSLDTGYGYTF; cdr3_nt: TGTGCCAGCAGCTTAGATACAGGGTATGGCTACACCTTC
v_call: TRBV9; d_call: -; clone_size: few; j_call: TRBJ1-2; cdr3_aa: CASSVGVASNYGYTF; cdr3_nt: TGTGCCAGCAGCGTAGGGGTAGCCTCTAACTATGGCTACACCTTC
v_call: TRBV28; d_call: -; clone_size: -; j_call: TRBJ1-2; cdr3_aa: CASSSLSYTF; cdr3_nt: TGTGCCAGCAGTTCTCTTAGCTACACCTTC
v_call: TRBV14; d_call: TRBD2; clone_size: -; j_call: TRBJ2-3; cdr3_aa: CASSPGTSGRIPDTQYF; cdr3_nt: TGTGCCAGCAGCCCCGGGACTAGCGGGAGAATCCCAGATACGCAGTATTTT
v_call: TRBV5-6; d_call: -; clone_size: once; j_call: TRBJ2-7; cdr3_aa: CASSPELASANYEQYF; cdr3_nt: TGTGCCAGCAGTCCCGAACTCGCTAGCGCAAACTACGAGCAGTACTTC
v_call: TRBV6-5; d_call: TRBD1; clone_size: -; j_call: TRBJ2-1; cdr3_aa: CASSLDAGQGPQFF; cdr3_nt: TGTGCCAGCAGTTTGGATGCAGGACAGGGTCCCCAGTTCTTC
v_call: TRBV28; d_call: TRBD2; clone_size: once; j_call: TRBJ2-7; cdr3_aa: CASSLALASNYEQYF; cdr3_nt: TGTGCCAGCAGTTTAGCACTAGCGAGTAACTACGAGCAGTACTTC
v_call: TRBV12-2; d_call: -; clone_size: -; j_call: TRBJ2-1; cdr3_aa: CASRLASGTSYNEQFF; cdr3_nt: TGTGCAAGTCGCTTGGCTAGCGGTACCTCCTACAATGAGCAGTTCTTC
v_call: TRBV6-5; d_call: -; clone_size: -; j_call: TRBJ1-6; cdr3_aa: CASSYSLGGNSPLHF; cdr3_nt: TGTGCCAGCAGTTACTCACTAGGGGGTAATTCACCCCTCCACTTT
v_call: TRBV14; d_call: -; clone_size: -; j_call: TRBJ2-7; cdr3_aa: CASSQDSVNYYEQYF; cdr3_nt: TGTGCCAGCAGCCAAGATTCCGTAAATTACTACGAGCAGTACTTC
v_call: TRBV5-1; d_call: TRBD1; clone_size: -; j_call: TRBJ2-2; cdr3_aa: CASSQTGSTNTGELFF; cdr3_nt: TGCGCCAGCAGCCAGACAGGGAGTACGAACACCGGGGAGCTGTTTTTT
v_call: TRBV4-3; d_call: TRBD1; clone_size: -; j_call: TRBJ2-1; cdr3_aa: CASSQGTGYNEQFF; cdr3_nt: TGCGCCAGCAGCCAAGGGACAGGTTACAATGAGCAGTTCTTC
v_call: TRBV2; d_call: -; clone_size: -; j_call: TRBJ1-4; cdr3_aa: CASSEQGDEKLFF; cdr3_nt: TGTGCCAGCAGTGAACAAGGGGATGAAAAACTGTTTTTT
v_call: TRBV11-3; d_call: TRBD2; clone_size: medium-sized; j_call: TRBJ2-5; cdr3_aa: CASSLGGGETQYF; cdr3_nt: TGTGCCAGCAGCTTAGGCGGGGGAGAGACCCAGTACTTC
v_call: TRBV7-2; d_call: TRBD1; clone_size: -; j_call: TRBJ1-5; cdr3_aa: CASSATLAGGQPQHF; cdr3_nt: TGTGCCAGCAGCGCAACATTAGCAGGGGGGCAGCCCCAGCATTTT
v_call: TRBV4-3; d_call: TRBD1; clone_size: -; j_call: TRBJ1-1; cdr3_aa: CASSQPNRGGNTEAFF; cdr3_nt: TGCGCCAGCAGCCAACCTAACAGGGGGGGGAACACTGAAGCTTTCTTT
v_call: TRBV4-1; d_call: -; clone_size: -; j_call: TRBJ1-5; cdr3_aa: CASSQVLNQPQHF; cdr3_nt: TGCGCCAGCAGCCAAGTACTGAATCAGCCCCAGCATTTT
v_call: TRBV2; d_call: TRBD1; clone_size: -; j_call: TRBJ1-4; cdr3_aa: CASSPQGASEKLFF; cdr3_nt: TGTGCCAGCAGCCCACAGGGGGCGAGTGAAAAACTGTTTTTT
v_call: TRBV6-5; d_call: TRBD1; clone_size: -; j_call: TRBJ1-4; cdr3_aa: CASTDRAKNEKLFF; cdr3_nt: TGTGCCAGCACCGACAGGGCCAAAAATGAAAAACTGTTTTTT
v_call: TRBV7-2; d_call: TRBD1; clone_size: once; j_call: TRBJ1-1; cdr3_aa: CASRPRVPGGLTEAFF; cdr3_nt: TGTGCCAGCAGACCGAGGGTCCCAGGGGGCCTCACTGAAGCTTTCTTT
v_call: TRBV19; d_call: TRBD2; clone_size: -; j_call: TRBJ2-5; cdr3_aa: CASSGGLAGFQETQYF; cdr3_nt: TGTGCCAGTAGTGGAGGACTAGCGGGATTCCAAGAGACCCAGTACTTC
v_call: TRBV27; d_call: -; clone_size: -; j_call: TRBJ1-5; cdr3_aa: CASSRQENQPQHF; cdr3_nt: TGTGCCAGCAGTAGACAGGAAAATCAGCCCCAGCATTTT
v_call: TRBV3-1/TRBV3-2; d_call: -; clone_size: -; j_call: TRBJ2-5; cdr3_aa: CASSQGAGPRGTQYF; cdr3_nt: TGTGCCAGCAGCCAAGGGGCGGGCCCCCGAGGGACCCAGTACTTC
v_call: TRBV7-9; d_call: -; clone_size: -; j_call: TRBJ2-1; cdr3_aa: CASSFLQGAYNEQFF; cdr3_nt: TGTGCCAGCAGCTTTTTACAGGGTGCGTACAATGAGCAGTTCTTC
v_call: TRBV4-3; d_call: TRBD1; clone_size: -; j_call: TRBJ1-4; cdr3_aa: CASSQQGQRDEKLFF; cdr3_nt: TGCGCCAGCAGCCAGCAGGGACAGCGGGATGAAAAACTGTTTTTT
v_call: TRBV28; d_call: TRBD1; clone_size: -; j_call: TRBJ1-2; cdr3_aa: CASSETRTGLDYGYTF; cdr3_nt: TGTGCCAGCAGTGAGACTCGGACAGGCTTAGACTATGGCTACACCTTC
v_call: TRBV10-2; d_call: -; clone_size: -; j_call: TRBJ1-2; cdr3_aa: CASSEPESGNYGYTF; cdr3_nt: TGCGCCAGCAGTGAACCTGAGTCGGGTAACTATGGCTACACCTTC
v_call: TRBV5-1; d_call: -; clone_size: few; j_call: TRBJ2-2; cdr3_aa: CASRGGAENTGELFF; cdr3_nt: TGCGCCAGCAGGGGCGGGGCCGAGAACACCGGGGAGCTGTTTTTT
v_call: TRBV20-1; d_call: -; clone_size: -; j_call: TRBJ1-4; cdr3_aa: CSARNGEKLFF; cdr3_nt: TGCAGTGCTAGAAACGGTGAAAAACTGTTTTTT
v_call: TRBV30; d_call: -; clone_size: -; j_call: TRBJ2-5; cdr3_aa: CAWSRRGQETQYF; cdr3_nt: TGTGCCTGGAGTCGACGGGGTCAAGAGACCCAGTACTTC
v_call: TRBV11-2; d_call: TRBD1; clone_size: -; j_call: TRBJ2-3; cdr3_aa: CASRLARDRATDTQYF; cdr3_nt: TGTGCCAGCAGACTCGCCCGGGACAGGGCGACAGATACGCAGTATTTT
v_call: TRBV25-1; d_call: -; clone_size: -; j_call: TRBJ2-4; cdr3_aa: CASSGRGGAAKNIQYF; cdr3_nt: TGTGCCAGCAGCGGAAGGGGGGGGGCGGCCAAAAACATTCAGTACTTC
v_call: TRBV28; d_call: TRBD2; clone_size: -; j_call: TRBJ2-1; cdr3_aa: CASIPGPGLAGGGQFF; cdr3_nt: TGTGCCAGCATCCCAGGGCCGGGACTAGCGGGAGGGGGGCAGTTCTTC
v_call: TRBV5-1; d_call: TRBD1; clone_size: -; j_call: TRBJ1-2; cdr3_aa: CASRNPIQGAGYGYTF; cdr3_nt: TGCGCCAGCAGAAACCCGATTCAGGGGGCGGGGTATGGCTACACCTTC
v_call: TRBV29-1; d_call: TRBD1; clone_size: -; j_call: TRBJ1-1; cdr3_aa: CSVEDRTGWNTEAFF; cdr3_nt: TGCAGCGTTGAAGATAGGACAGGGTGGAACACTGAAGCTTTCTTT
v_call: TRBV2; d_call: TRBD1; clone_size: few; j_call: TRBJ1-5; cdr3_aa: CASSRQGDDNQPQHF; cdr3_nt: TGTGCCAGCAGCAGACAGGGTGACGACAATCAGCCCCAGCATTTT
v_call: TRBV28; d_call: -; clone_size: -; j_call: TRBJ2-5; cdr3_aa: CASSLGQGGWETQYF; cdr3_nt: TGTGCCAGCAGTTTGGGCCAGGGAGGTTGGGAGACCCAGTACTTC
v_call: TRBV2; d_call: TRBD2; clone_size: -; j_call: TRBJ2-1; cdr3_aa: CASITSEGNEQFF; cdr3_nt: TGTGCCAGCATAACTAGCGAGGGGAATGAGCAGTTCTTC
v_call: TRBV9; d_call: -; clone_size: -; j_call: TRBJ2-5; cdr3_aa: CASGRQAIQETQYF; cdr3_nt: TGTGCCAGCGGGCGCCAGGCGATCCAAGAGACCCAGTACTTC
v_call: TRBV5-6; d_call: TRBD1; clone_size: -; j_call: TRBJ2-1; cdr3_aa: CASRGPPRDRGRYNEQFF; cdr3_nt: TGTGCCAGCAGGGGCCCCCCCCGGGACAGGGGACGGTACAATGAGCAGTTCTTC
v_call: TRBV15; d_call: TRBD2; clone_size: -; j_call: TRBJ2-1; cdr3_aa: CATSRTASGSYNEQFF; cdr3_nt: TGTGCCACCAGCCGTACAGCTAGCGGTTCCTACAATGAGCAGTTCTTC
v_call: TRBV20-1; d_call: -; clone_size: -; j_call: TRBJ2-1; cdr3_aa: CSARFGNEQFF; cdr3_nt: TGCAGTGCTAGGTTCGGGAATGAGCAGTTCTTC
v_call: TRBV18; d_call: TRBD1; clone_size: -; j_call: TRBJ1-4; cdr3_aa: CASSEDRGLATNEKLFF; cdr3_nt: TGTGCCAGCTCAGAAGACAGGGGGCTTGCAACTAATGAAAAACTGTTTTTT